The clone carrying this TCR beta chain was picked up many times. Its antigen is as yet unknown. V lost 2 bases, J lost 1 base, and 6 bases stayed unmatched. The CDR3 sequence is 16 residues long. The V gene's germline CDR1 is LGHNA and CDR2 YSLEER. The record originates from a study of T-cell reconstitution after alpha-beta-depleted transplantation in children. General observations from the study: Newly produced T cells mostly provided counts and TCRbeta diversity after one year, as hyperexpanded clones declined.

During its preparation, the TCRbeta library received unique molecular identifiers. Each CDR3 protein is one row after TCRdb ran MiXCR on the PCR reads. The repertoire holds 15,000 or so distinct CDR3 sequences, with 4.5% to 6.5% as singletons. The rearrangement uses TRBV4-3 and TRBJ2-3; 7 bases are shared with TRBD2. The starting material was PBMCs, obtained before TCRalphabeta/CD19-depleted stem cell transplant. This sequence originates from a boy between 5 and 17 years old with acute lymphoblastic leukemia, due to receive a stem cell transplant. CDR3 nucleotide sequence: TGCGCCAGCAGCCAATCTCTAGCGGAGTGCACAGATACGCAGTATTTT. Translating gives CASSQSLAECTDTQYF.